This is a list of T cell receptor beta chains from one sample in a study of cytomegalovirus exposure and HLA in healthy donors. Clones were sequenced by immunoSEQ multiplex PCR, and TCRdb holds only the in-frame ones, with some missing. The data hold roughly 55,000 clones, with 77% observed a single time. Sequencing input: PBMCs. The receptors stem from a female donor in good health and CMV-seronegative. Both conserved end residues are trimmed from each CDR3.

ASRFAGNDQPQH | 12 | TRBJ1-5 | TRBV28
ASSVKDRASYGYT | 13 | TRBJ1-2 | TRBV5-5
ASSPRLAGVEEQY | 13 | TRBJ2-5 | TRBV6-6
ASSPYTSYEQY | 11 | TRBJ2-7 | TRBV6-6
ASRLRDRAGEQY | 12 | TRBJ2-7 | TRBV28
ASSFGRALAGQETQY | 15 | TRBJ2-5 | TRBV28
ASSLSPGGAKVGEQF | 15 | TRBJ2-1 | TRBV11-3
ASSLSGRAGETQY | 13 | TRBJ2-5 | TRBV5-6
ASGLSLGGSTDTQY | 14 | TRBJ2-3 | TRBV12-5
ASSPPDRPTDTQY | 13 | TRBJ2-3 | TRBV18
ASSFEGNTEAF | 11 | TRBJ1-1 | TRBV7-6
ASSPGLGGDTQY | 12 | TRBJ2-3 | TRBV11-3
ASSLRQGLNEQY | 12 | NA | TRBV5-1